The rows below give T cell receptor beta chains drawn from one sample of a study of cytomegalovirus exposure and HLA in healthy donors. Libraries were prepared by immunoSEQ multiplex PCR; TCRdb keeps only in-frame clonotypes and omits some of them. This sample has some 170,000 clones, with roughly 87% found just once. Sequences were obtained from PBMCs. These receptor sequences come from a man aged 45-65 years in good health and CMV-seropositive. Both conserved end residues are part of each CDR3. The order of the fields is D gene, V gene, J gene, clone size, CDR3 DNA, CDR3 protein. The D gene is left open where the match is weak. Not all rows give a size; the values are once, few, many and, for expanded clones, a class.

d_gene: TRBD1
v_gene: TRBV5-6
j_gene: TRBJ2-7
abundance: once
CDR3nt: TGTGCCAGCAGCTTGGATTTCTGGGGACAGGAGTCCTACGAGCAGTACTTC
CDR3aa: CASSLDFWGQESYEQYF

d_gene: .
v_gene: TRBV9
j_gene: TRBJ2-7
abundance: .
CDR3nt: TGTGCCAGCAGCGTAGATTCGTCAGGGGGGTTCCACGAGCAGTACTTC
CDR3aa: CASSVDSSGGFHEQYF

d_gene: TRBD2
v_gene: TRBV6-4
j_gene: TRBJ2-6
abundance: .
CDR3nt: TGTGCGACCTCCCCCGGGAGGGCTGGGGCCAACGTCCTGACTTTC
CDR3aa: CATSPGRAGANVLTF

d_gene: .
v_gene: TRBV5-1
j_gene: TRBJ1-1
abundance: few
CDR3nt: TGCGCCAGCACCCCGGGGGGGGGTACCCTTGAAGCTTTCTTT
CDR3aa: CASTPGGGTLEAFF

d_gene: .
v_gene: TRBV19
j_gene: TRBJ1-5
abundance: .
CDR3nt: TGTGCCAGTAGACAGGGAGTCCAGCCCCAGCATTTT
CDR3aa: CASRQGVQPQHF

d_gene: .
v_gene: TRBV7-9
j_gene: TRBJ1-1
abundance: .
CDR3nt: TGTGCCAGCAGCCAAGCGGACAGACCAAATGAAGCTTTCTTT
CDR3aa: CASSQADRPNEAFF

d_gene: TRBD2
v_gene: TRBV4-1
j_gene: TRBJ2-7
abundance: once
CDR3nt: TGCGCCAGCAGCCAAGGTCCTAGCGGAGCCTACGAGCAGTACTTC
CDR3aa: CASSQGPSGAYEQYF

d_gene: .
v_gene: TRBV7-6
j_gene: TRBJ2-2
abundance: .
CDR3nt: TGTGCCAGCAGCTTAAGAGCGGAGAACACCGGGGAGCTGTTTTTT
CDR3aa: CASSLRAENTGELFF

d_gene: .
v_gene: TRBV9
j_gene: TRBJ2-1
abundance: .
CDR3nt: TGTGCCAGCAGCGTATTTTCTGATGAGCAGTTCTTC
CDR3aa: CASSVFSDEQFF

d_gene: TRBD2
v_gene: TRBV5-6
j_gene: TRBJ2-7
abundance: .
CDR3nt: TGTGCCAGCAGCCTTAGCGGGAGGTTCGACGAGCAGTACTTC
CDR3aa: CASSLSGRFDEQYF

d_gene: .
v_gene: TRBV7-2
j_gene: TRBJ2-7
abundance: .
CDR3nt: TGTGCCAGCAGCTTGGGACTTCTCTCCTACGAGCAGTACTTC
CDR3aa: CASSLGLLSYEQYF

d_gene: .
v_gene: TRBV21-1
j_gene: TRBJ2-1
abundance: .
CDR3nt: TGTGCCAGCAGCAAGGGACTAGCGGATATGAGCTCCTACAATGAGCAGTTCTTC
CDR3aa: CASSKGLADMSSYNEQFF

d_gene: .
v_gene: TRBV5-1
j_gene: TRBJ2-7
abundance: .
CDR3nt: TGCGCCAGCAGCCCCGAGGGGGGGGGATACGAGCAGTACTTC
CDR3aa: CASSPEGGGYEQYF

d_gene: TRBD2
v_gene: TRBV11-2
j_gene: TRBJ2-7
abundance: .
CDR3nt: TGTGCCAGCAGCTTTAGCGGGAGCTCCTACGAGCAGTACTTC
CDR3aa: CASSFSGSSYEQYF

d_gene: TRBD1
v_gene: TRBV27
j_gene: TRBJ1-6
abundance: .
CDR3nt: TGTGCCAGCAGTTCAACCTGGACAGGGGGTCAAACACCCCTCCACTTT
CDR3aa: CASSSTWTGGQTPLHF

d_gene: .
v_gene: TRBV7-2
j_gene: TRBJ2-1
abundance: .
CDR3nt: TGTGCCAGCAGCTTGGGCCAGGGCCTCTACAATGAGCAGTTCTTC
CDR3aa: CASSLGQGLYNEQFF

d_gene: .
v_gene: TRBV27
j_gene: TRBJ2-2
abundance: .
CDR3nt: TGTGCCAGCAGTTTCATCACCGGGGAGCTGCTTTTT
CDR3aa: CASSFITGELLF

d_gene: TRBD2
v_gene: TRBV6-1
j_gene: TRBJ2-5
abundance: .
CDR3nt: TGTGCCAGCAGTGCTACTAGCGGGGGGGCCGGGACCCAGTACTTC
CDR3aa: CASSATSGGAGTQYF

d_gene: .
v_gene: TRBV19
j_gene: TRBJ2-7
abundance: .
CDR3nt: TGTGCCAGTAGTATTTCTGGTTTAGGGGGAGTTTACGAGCAGTACTTC
CDR3aa: CASSISGLGGVYEQYF

d_gene: TRBD1
v_gene: TRBV5-1
j_gene: TRBJ1-3
abundance: .
CDR3nt: TGCGCCAGCTCCAGGGACAGGGGAAACACCATATATTTT
CDR3aa: CASSRDRGNTIYF

d_gene: TRBD1
v_gene: TRBV10-3
j_gene: TRBJ2-7
abundance: few
CDR3nt: TGTGCCACCTTATTTGGACAGGGCTACGAGCAGTACTTC
CDR3aa: CATLFGQGYEQYF

d_gene: TRBD1
v_gene: TRBV7-9
j_gene: TRBJ2-7
abundance: .
CDR3nt: TGTGCCAGCAGCTCCCGCGGACAGGGGGACTTCTACGAGCAGTACTTC
CDR3aa: CASSSRGQGDFYEQYF

d_gene: TRBD1
v_gene: TRBV14
j_gene: TRBJ1-2
abundance: .
CDR3nt: TGTGCCAGCAGCCCAGGGGGGACCGAGGGGTACTATGGCTACACCTTC
CDR3aa: CASSPGGTEGYYGYTF

d_gene: TRBD1
v_gene: TRBV5-4
j_gene: TRBJ2-3
abundance: .
CDR3nt: TGTGCCAGCAGCCTGGGACAGGGGAGGGTTACGCAGTATTTT
CDR3aa: CASSLGQGRVTQYF

d_gene: .
v_gene: TRBV30
j_gene: TRBJ2-1
abundance: once
CDR3nt: TGTGCCTGGACTAGCGCGTACAATGAGCAGTTCTTC
CDR3aa: CAWTSAYNEQFF

d_gene: TRBD2
v_gene: TRBV30
j_gene: TRBJ2-7
abundance: .
CDR3nt: TGTGCCTGGAGTCTGCGGGCTAGCGGGAGTTTCTACGAGCAGTACTTC
CDR3aa: CAWSLRASGSFYEQYF

d_gene: TRBD1
v_gene: TRBV19
j_gene: TRBJ1-1
abundance: .
CDR3nt: TGTGCCAGTATTCTAGGGGGCTTGGGCACTGAAGCTTTCTTT
CDR3aa: CASILGGLGTEAFF

d_gene: .
v_gene: TRBV5-6
j_gene: TRBJ2-7
abundance: .
CDR3nt: TGTGCCAGCAGCTTGGGCAGGGGCGAGCAGTACTTC
CDR3aa: CASSLGRGEQYF

d_gene: .
v_gene: TRBV11-2
j_gene: TRBJ2-1
abundance: .
CDR3nt: TGTGCCAGCAGATTCCAGGGCAATGAGCAGTTCTTC
CDR3aa: CASRFQGNEQFF

d_gene: .
v_gene: TRBV7-9
j_gene: TRBJ1-2
abundance: .
CDR3nt: TGTGCCAGCAGCCTCTCGTGGGGCCAGGGAACTGACTATGGCTACACCTTC
CDR3aa: CASSLSWGQGTDYGYTF

d_gene: .
v_gene: TRBV10-1
j_gene: TRBJ2-3
abundance: .
CDR3nt: TGCGCCAGCAGTTCCAGACAGTCCACAGATACGCAGTATTTT
CDR3aa: CASSSRQSTDTQYF

d_gene: .
v_gene: TRBV30
j_gene: TRBJ2-7
abundance: few
CDR3nt: TGTGCCTGGAGAGGTCAGGGTTACGAGCAGTACTTC
CDR3aa: CAWRGQGYEQYF

d_gene: TRBD1
v_gene: TRBV4-1
j_gene: TRBJ1-1
abundance: .
CDR3nt: TGCGCCAGCAGCCAAGTACCGGGACAGGGGGATACTGAAGCTTTCTTT
CDR3aa: CASSQVPGQGDTEAFF

d_gene: TRBD2
v_gene: TRBV15
j_gene: TRBJ2-3
abundance: .
CDR3nt: TGTGCCACCAGCCAGGGACTAGCGGGGCGCACAGATACGCAGTATTTT
CDR3aa: CATSQGLAGRTDTQYF

d_gene: TRBD1
v_gene: TRBV10-3
j_gene: TRBJ2-2
abundance: few
CDR3nt: TGTGCCACCCGGGGCGGACAGGGAGAAACCACCGGGGAGCTGTTTTTT
CDR3aa: CATRGGQGETTGELFF

d_gene: TRBD1
v_gene: TRBV6-1
j_gene: TRBJ1-1
abundance: .
CDR3nt: TGTGCCAGCAGTGGACAGGGACTTTATGAAGCTTTCTTT
CDR3aa: CASSGQGLYEAFF

d_gene: TRBD2
v_gene: TRBV5-1
j_gene: TRBJ2-5
abundance: .
CDR3nt: TGCGCCAGCAGCAAGCCGGGACTAGCGGGGAAGGAGACCCAGTACTTC
CDR3aa: CASSKPGLAGKETQYF

d_gene: TRBD1
v_gene: TRBV7-9
j_gene: TRBJ2-5
abundance: .
CDR3nt: TGTGCCAGCAGCTTAACGGGTTGGAGGACAGGGGGACAAGAGACCCAGTACTTC
CDR3aa: CASSLTGWRTGGQETQYF

d_gene: TRBD2
v_gene: TRBV5-1
j_gene: TRBJ2-3
abundance: few
CDR3nt: TGCGCCAGCAGCTCTAGCGGACGCACAGATACGCAGTATTTT
CDR3aa: CASSSSGRTDTQYF

d_gene: .
v_gene: TRBV7-8
j_gene: TRBJ1-2
abundance: .
CDR3nt: TGTGCCAGCAGCTTAAGGTCGAACAGGGTGGACTATGGCTACACCTTC
CDR3aa: CASSLRSNRVDYGYTF

d_gene: TRBD1
v_gene: TRBV27
j_gene: TRBJ1-2
abundance: .
CDR3nt: TGTGCCAGCAGTTTATCGGCCAGGGGGTGGGCCCATGGCTACACCTTC
CDR3aa: CASSLSARGWAHGYTF

d_gene: .
v_gene: TRBV29-1
j_gene: TRBJ1-1
abundance: .
CDR3nt: TGCAGCGTTGACGGGGCCAGGGGTGGTGAAGCTTTCTTT
CDR3aa: CSVDGARGGEAFF

d_gene: .
v_gene: TRBV5-6
j_gene: TRBJ2-5
abundance: .
CDR3nt: TGTGCCAGCAGCTTACTATCAGGGGAAAGGGGGACCCAGTACTTC
CDR3aa: CASSLLSGERGTQYF

d_gene: .
v_gene: TRBV29-1
j_gene: TRBJ2-3
abundance: once
CDR3nt: TGCAGCAGTCTTGGCCCCCCAGATACGCAGTATTTT
CDR3aa: CSSLGPPDTQYF

d_gene: TRBD1
v_gene: TRBV9
j_gene: TRBJ1-1
abundance: .
CDR3nt: TGTGCCAGCAGCACTCAACCTTATCAGGGGGGTACTGAAGCTTTCTTT
CDR3aa: CASSTQPYQGGTEAFF

d_gene: .
v_gene: TRBV7-8
j_gene: TRBJ1-1
abundance: .
CDR3nt: TGTGCCAGCAGCGCCGGGGGGAACACTGAAGCTTTCTTT
CDR3aa: CASSAGGNTEAFF

d_gene: TRBD2
v_gene: TRBV28
j_gene: TRBJ2-5
abundance: .
CDR3nt: TGTGCCAGCCAAAATGGGGGACTCGCGGGAGTACGTGAGACCCAGTACTTC
CDR3aa: CASQNGGLAGVRETQYF

d_gene: TRBD2
v_gene: TRBV11-2
j_gene: TRBJ2-7
abundance: .
CDR3nt: TGTGCCAGCAGCTTTTCAAGTTATAGCGGGAGCACCTACGAGCAGTACTTC
CDR3aa: CASSFSSYSGSTYEQYF

d_gene: .
v_gene: TRBV27
j_gene: TRBJ2-1
abundance: .
CDR3nt: TGTGCCAGCAGCTTAACTACCTCCCTAAGGCGCAATGAGCAGTTCTTC
CDR3aa: CASSLTTSLRRNEQFF